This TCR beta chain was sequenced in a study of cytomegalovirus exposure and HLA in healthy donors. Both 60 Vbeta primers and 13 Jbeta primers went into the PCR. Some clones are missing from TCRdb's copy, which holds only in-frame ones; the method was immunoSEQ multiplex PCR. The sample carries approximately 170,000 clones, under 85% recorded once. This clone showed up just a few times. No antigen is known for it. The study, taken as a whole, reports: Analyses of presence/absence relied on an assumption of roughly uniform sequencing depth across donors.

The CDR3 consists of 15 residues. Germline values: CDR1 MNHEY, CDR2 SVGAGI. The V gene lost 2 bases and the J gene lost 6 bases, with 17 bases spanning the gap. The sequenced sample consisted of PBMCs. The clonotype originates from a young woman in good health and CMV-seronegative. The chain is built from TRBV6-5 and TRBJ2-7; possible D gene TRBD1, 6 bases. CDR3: CASSYTTGSNSEQYF. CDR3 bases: TGTGCCAGCAGTTACACGACAGGTTCAAATTCCGAGCAGTACTTC.